This T cell receptor (beta chain) was sequenced in a study of cytomegalovirus exposure and HLA in healthy donors. CDR1 and CDR2 (germline): SGHRS, YFSETQ. There are 15 residues in the CDR3. The ends lost 3 bases at V and 4 bases at J; junction bases unmatched: 5. This PCR relied on a set of 60 Vbeta primers and 13 Jbeta primers. Method: immunoSEQ multiplex PCR; TCRdb's copy keeps in-frame clones and lacks some. The sample yields 150,000 or so clones, 80% seen once. The chain uses TRBV5-1 and TRBJ2-3, with 10 bases aligning to TRBD2. The specimen sequenced was PBMCs. This TCR was sampled from a man younger than 45 in good health and CMV-seropositive. CDR3 coding DNA: TGCGCCAGCAGCTGGGTAGCGGGAGGTGCAGATACGCAGTATTTT. Amino acid sequence: CASSWVAGGADTQYF.